This TCR beta chain was documented in a study of cytomegalovirus exposure and HLA in healthy donors. The study's findings and limits: In vitro, three CMV-associated chains proved specific for CMV antigens. Some TCR beta chains (around 160 of them) were listed as cytomegalovirus-associated.

The PCR ran on 60 Vbeta and 13 Jbeta primers. Sequencing was performed with immunoSEQ multiplex PCR; in TCRdb, only in-frame clones are kept and a portion is missing. The sample includes approximately 130,000 clones, about 81% of them seen just once. The CDR3 spans 15 residues. Germline V gene data show CDR1 as SGHRS and CDR2 as YFSETQ. Germline trimming cut 0 bases from V and 2 bases from J; bases unmatched to any gene: 2. Of note for this clone: What it binds is not known.

The chain recombines TRBV5-1 with TRBJ2-3; 8 positions agree with TRBD1. This receptor was taken from a woman between 45 and 65 years old in good health and CMV-seropositive. The specimen sequenced was PBMCs. The DNA of the CDR3 is TGCGCCAGCAGCTTGGGGACAGGGTACACAGATACGCAGTATTTT. Translation gives CASSLGTGYTDTQYF.